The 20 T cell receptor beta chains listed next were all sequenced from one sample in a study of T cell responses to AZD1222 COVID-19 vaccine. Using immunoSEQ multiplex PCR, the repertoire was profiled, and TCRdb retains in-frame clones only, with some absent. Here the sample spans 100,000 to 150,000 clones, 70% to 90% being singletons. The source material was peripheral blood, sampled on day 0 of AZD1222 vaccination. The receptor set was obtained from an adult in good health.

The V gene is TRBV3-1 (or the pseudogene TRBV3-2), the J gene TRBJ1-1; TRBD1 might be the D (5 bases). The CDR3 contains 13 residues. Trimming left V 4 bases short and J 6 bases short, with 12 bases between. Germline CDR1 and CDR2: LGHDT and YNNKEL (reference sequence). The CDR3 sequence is CASSPRVSPEAFF. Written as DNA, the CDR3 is TGTGCCAGCAGCCCCAGGGTCTCGCCTGAAGCTTTCTTT.

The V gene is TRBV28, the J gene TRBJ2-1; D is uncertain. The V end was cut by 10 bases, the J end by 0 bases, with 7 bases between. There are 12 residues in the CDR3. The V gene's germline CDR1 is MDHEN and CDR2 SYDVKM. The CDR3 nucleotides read TGTGCCACCTTGAGCTCCTACAATGAGCAGTTCTTC. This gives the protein CATLSSYNEQFF.

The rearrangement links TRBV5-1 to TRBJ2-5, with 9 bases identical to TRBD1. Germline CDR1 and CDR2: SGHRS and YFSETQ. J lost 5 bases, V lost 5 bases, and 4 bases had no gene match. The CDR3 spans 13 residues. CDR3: CASSTGGRETQYF. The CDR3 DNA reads TGCGCCAGCAGTACAGGGGGCAGGGAGACCCAGTACTTC.

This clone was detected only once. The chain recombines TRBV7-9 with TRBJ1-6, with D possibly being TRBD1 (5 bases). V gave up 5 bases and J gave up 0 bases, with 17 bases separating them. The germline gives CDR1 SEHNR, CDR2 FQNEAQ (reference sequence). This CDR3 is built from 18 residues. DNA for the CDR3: TGTGCCAGCAGCCCAGGTGGGACCCATAGCTCCTATAATTCACCCCTCCACTTT. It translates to CASSPGGTHSSYNSPLHF.

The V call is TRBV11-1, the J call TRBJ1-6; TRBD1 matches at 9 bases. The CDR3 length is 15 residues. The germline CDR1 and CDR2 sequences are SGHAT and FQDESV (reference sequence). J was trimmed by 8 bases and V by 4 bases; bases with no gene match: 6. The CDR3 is CASSSGTGWDSPLHF. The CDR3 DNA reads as TGTGCCAGCAGCTCCGGGACAGGGTGGGATTCACCCCTCCACTTT.

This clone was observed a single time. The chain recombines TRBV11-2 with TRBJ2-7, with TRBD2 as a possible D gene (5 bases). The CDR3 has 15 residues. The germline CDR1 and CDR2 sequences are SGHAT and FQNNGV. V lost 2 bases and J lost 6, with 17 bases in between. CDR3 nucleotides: TGTGCCAGCAGCTTAAGCCTGTCGGAGGTTCGCGAGCAGTACTTC. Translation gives CASSLSLSEVREQYF.

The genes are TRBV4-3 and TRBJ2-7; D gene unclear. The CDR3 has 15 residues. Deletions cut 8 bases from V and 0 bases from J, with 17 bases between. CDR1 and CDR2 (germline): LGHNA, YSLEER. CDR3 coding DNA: TGCGCCAGCGTCTTCCACCGGGCCTCCTCCTACGAGCAGTACTTC. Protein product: CASVFHRASSYEQYF.

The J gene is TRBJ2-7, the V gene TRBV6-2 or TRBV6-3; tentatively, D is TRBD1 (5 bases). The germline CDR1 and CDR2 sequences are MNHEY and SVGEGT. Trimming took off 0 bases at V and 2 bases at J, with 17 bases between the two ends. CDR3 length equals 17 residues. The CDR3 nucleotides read TGTGCCAGCAGTTACTCCACACGGAAAAAGACAGCCTACGAGCAGTACTTC. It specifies CASSYSTRKKTAYEQYF.

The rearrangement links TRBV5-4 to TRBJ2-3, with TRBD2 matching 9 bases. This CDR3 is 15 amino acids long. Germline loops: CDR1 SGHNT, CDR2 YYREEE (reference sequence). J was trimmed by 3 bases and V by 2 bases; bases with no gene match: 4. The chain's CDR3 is CASSLLTSGTDTQYF. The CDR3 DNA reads TGTGCCAGCAGCTTATTAACTAGCGGGACAGATACGCAGTATTTT.

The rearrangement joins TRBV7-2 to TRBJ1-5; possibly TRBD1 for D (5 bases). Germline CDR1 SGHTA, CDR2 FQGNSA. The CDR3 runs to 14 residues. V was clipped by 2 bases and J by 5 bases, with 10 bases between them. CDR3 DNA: TGTGCCAGCAGCTTATCCCAGGGCTATCAGCCCCAGCATTTT. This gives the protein CASSLSQGYQPQHF. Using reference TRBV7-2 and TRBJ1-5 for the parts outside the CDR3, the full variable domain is GAGVSQSPSNKVTEKGKDVELRCDPISGHTALYWYRQSLGQGLEFLIYFQGNSAPDKSGLPSDRFSAERTGGSVSTLTIQRTQQEDSAVYLCASSLSQGYQPQHFGDGTRLSIL.

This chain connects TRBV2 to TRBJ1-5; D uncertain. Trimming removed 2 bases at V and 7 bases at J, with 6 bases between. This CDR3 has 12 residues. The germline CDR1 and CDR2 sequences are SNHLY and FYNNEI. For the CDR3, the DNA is TGTGCCAGCAGTGAATGGGGACAGCCCCAGCATTTT. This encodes CASSEWGQPQHF.

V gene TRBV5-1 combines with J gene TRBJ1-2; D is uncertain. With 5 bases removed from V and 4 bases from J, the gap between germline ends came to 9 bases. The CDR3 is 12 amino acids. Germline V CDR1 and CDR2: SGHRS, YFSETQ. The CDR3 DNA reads TGCGCCAGCAGGGAAGGGATCTATGGCTACACCTTC. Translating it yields CASREGIYGYTF.

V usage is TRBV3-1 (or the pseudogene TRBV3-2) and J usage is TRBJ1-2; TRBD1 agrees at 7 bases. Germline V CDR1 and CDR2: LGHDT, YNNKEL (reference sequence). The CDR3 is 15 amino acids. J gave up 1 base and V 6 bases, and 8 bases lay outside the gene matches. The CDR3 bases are TGTGCCAGCAGACCACAGGGGACCCTTAACTATGGCTACACCTTC. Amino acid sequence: CASRPQGTLNYGYTF.

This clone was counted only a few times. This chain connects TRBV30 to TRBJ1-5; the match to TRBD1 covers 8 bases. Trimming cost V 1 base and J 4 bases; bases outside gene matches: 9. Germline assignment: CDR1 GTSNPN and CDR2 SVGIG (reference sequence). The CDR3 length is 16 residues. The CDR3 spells CAWSGGTGVPNQPQHF. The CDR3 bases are TGTGCCTGGAGTGGGGGGACAGGCGTTCCTAATCAGCCCCAGCATTTT.

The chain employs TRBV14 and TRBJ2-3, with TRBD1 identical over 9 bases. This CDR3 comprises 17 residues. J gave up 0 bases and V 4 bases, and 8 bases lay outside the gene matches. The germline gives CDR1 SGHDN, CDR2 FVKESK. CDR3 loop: CASSRYGGTGSTDTQYF. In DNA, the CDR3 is TGTGCCAGCAGCCGGTATGGAGGGACAGGGAGCACAGATACGCAGTATTTT.

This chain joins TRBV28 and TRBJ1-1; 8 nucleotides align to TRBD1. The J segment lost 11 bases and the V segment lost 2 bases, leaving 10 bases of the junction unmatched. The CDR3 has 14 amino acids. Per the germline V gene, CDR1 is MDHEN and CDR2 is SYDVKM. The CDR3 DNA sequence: TGTGCCAGCAGTTTAACCCTAGGACAGGGTGGCGCTTTCTTT. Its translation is CASSLTLGQGGAFF.

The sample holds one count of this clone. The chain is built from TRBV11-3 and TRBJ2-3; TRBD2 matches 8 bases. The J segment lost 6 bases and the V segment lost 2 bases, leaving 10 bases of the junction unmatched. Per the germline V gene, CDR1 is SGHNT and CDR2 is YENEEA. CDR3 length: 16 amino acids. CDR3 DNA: TGTGCCAGCAGCTTAACTTACCGGGAGGGCCCGGATACGCAGTATTTT. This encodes CASSLTYREGPDTQYF.

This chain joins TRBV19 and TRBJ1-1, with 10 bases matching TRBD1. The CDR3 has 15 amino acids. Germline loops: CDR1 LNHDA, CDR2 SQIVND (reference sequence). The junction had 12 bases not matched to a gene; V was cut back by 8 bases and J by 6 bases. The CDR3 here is CASVGDRGGFAEAFF. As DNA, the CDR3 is TGTGCCAGTGTGGGGGACAGGGGAGGTTTCGCTGAAGCTTTCTTT.

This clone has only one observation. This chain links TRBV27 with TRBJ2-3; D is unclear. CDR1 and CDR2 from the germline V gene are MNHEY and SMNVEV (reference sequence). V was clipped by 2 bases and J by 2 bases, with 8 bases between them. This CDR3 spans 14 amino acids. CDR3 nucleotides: TGTGCCAGCAGTTTAGAGGTATCCACAGATACGCAGTATTTT. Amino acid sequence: CASSLEVSTDTQYF.

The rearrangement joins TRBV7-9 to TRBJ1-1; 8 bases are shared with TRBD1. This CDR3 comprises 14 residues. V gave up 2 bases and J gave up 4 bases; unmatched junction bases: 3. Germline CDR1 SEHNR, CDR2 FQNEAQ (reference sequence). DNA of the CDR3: TGTGCCAGCAGCTTACAGGGGGCGAGCACTGAAGCTTTCTTT. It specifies CASSLQGASTEAFF.